This record concerns one T cell receptor beta chain sequence. The antigen is undetermined. In the PCR, 60 Vbeta and 13 Jbeta primers were used. This table comes from immunoSEQ multiplex PCR, and its TCRdb copy is limited to in-frame clones, with some not included. This table has some 150,000 clones, 65% to 85% appearing once. The data derive from a study of cytomegalovirus exposure and HLA in healthy donors. Whole-study results and caveats: Overall, roughly 160 TCR beta chains were annotated as cytomegalovirus-associated. A later examination showed that TCR association rates differed by HLA locus, with DRB1 most and HLA-C fewest.

Specimen: PBMCs. The sequence came from a man aged 60 to 69 in good health and CMV-seronegative.

CDR3 nucleotide sequence: TGTGCCAGCAGTTACAATGGACAGGGTGCCGAGCAGTACTTC. Its translation: CASSYNGQGAEQYF. The chain combines TRBV6-5 with TRBJ2-7, with 8 bases lining up with TRBD1. This CDR3 spans 14 amino acids. J lost 6 bases, V lost 2 bases, and 6 bases had no gene match. Germline lookup yields CDR1 MNHEY and CDR2 SVGAGI.